Described below is a single TCR beta chain sequence and its context. The ends were cut back, 6 bases at V and 5 bases at J, with 13 bases in the middle. The CDR3 has 14 amino acids. Germline lookup yields CDR1 LNHDA and CDR2 SQIVND (reference sequence). Method: immunoSEQ multiplex PCR; TCRdb's copy keeps in-frame clones and lacks some. The sample has approximately 97,000 clones; approximately 96% are singletons. This sample is drawn from a study of technical replicates of blood from a handful of donors. The TCR comes from a human donor in good health. The specimen was T cells isolated from PBMCs. The gene calls are TRBV19 and TRBJ2-2; D call uncertain. The CDR3 nucleotides are TGTGCCAGTAGCGGTACGGAGAGAACCGGGGAGCTGTTTTTT. It translates to CASSGTERTGELFF.